Here is one T cell receptor (beta chain) with its context. Its cognate antigen is unknown. The record originates from a study of tissue T cells after allogeneic stem cell transplantation. Across the study: Graft-versus-host disease patients received grafts, four unmodified and three CD34-selected to deplete T cells.

This CDR3 has 16 amino acids. V was pared by 5 bases and J by 1 base, with 17 bases between. Looked up from germline, CDR1 is SEHNR and CDR2 is FQNEAQ (reference sequence). Adult allogeneic hematopoietic cell transplant recipients with steroid-refractory graft-versus-host disease were prospectively enrolled for research autopsy. Every graft-versus-host disease patient had gastrointestinal disease and got several lines of graft-versus-host disease therapy. Overall study results and limits: In patients and mice, blood and spleen missed much of tissue repertoire. Limitations included a small, clinically heterogeneous cohort and limited sampling depth.

TCRdb's table, derived via immunoSEQ multiplex PCR, lists solely in-frame clones and lacks some. The table has 3,000 or so clones, around 68% seen once. The V and J genes are TRBV7-9 and TRBJ1-1, with D possibly being TRBD1 (6 bases). The material was ascending colon tissue, obtained at autopsy. This TCR was sampled from a male patient at least 60 years old with steroid-refractory graft-versus-host disease after an allogeneic stem cell transplant. Some T cells may have come from the graft donor. The CDR3 DNA reads as TGTGCCAGCAGCCCTTCGGGGGCCTTGGGGAACACTGAAGCTTTCTTT. Protein: CASSPSGALGNTEAFF.